Presented here are 22 T cell receptor beta chains from one specimen sequenced in a study of shared clonotypes between healthy human individuals. CD45RO negativity and positive selection for CCR7 defined naive CD8 cells, a population that excluded terminally differentiated effector memory CD45RA+ cells. Repertoires were generated with immunoSEQ multiplex PCR, while TCRdb's copy carries only in-frame clones and drops some. The sample has approximately 840,000 clones, roughly 96% seen once; the top ten hold under 0.25%. The sample taken for sequencing was naive CD8+ T cells sorted from blood. These receptors were obtained from a man aged 30 to 39 in good health.

The chain recombines TRBV7-6 with TRBJ1-2; 8 positions agree with TRBD1. The ends lost 4 bases at V and 4 bases at J; junction bases unmatched: 11. This CDR3 has 16 residues. Germline V lookup: CDR1 SGHVS, CDR2 FNYEAQ. DNA of the CDR3: TGTGCCAGCAGCTCAAAGACAGGGGAGCGGATCTATGGCTACACCTTC. It encodes CASSSKTGERIYGYTF.

The V gene is TRBV29-1, the J gene TRBJ2-1, with 8 bases matching TRBD2. CDR3 size: 11 residues. The V gene's germline CDR1 is SQVTM and CDR2 ANQGSEA. The ends lost 6 bases at V and 10 bases at J; junction bases unmatched: 5. CDR3 protein: CSVFKREEQFF. CDR3 in DNA: TGCAGCGTATTTAAGCGGGAGGAGCAGTTCTTC.

The rearrangement links TRBV5-1 to TRBJ1-2; a possible D gene is TRBD1 (5 bases). CDR3 size: 14 residues. V lost 0 bases and J 4 bases, leaving 10 bases between the germline ends. Germline-derived CDR1 and CDR2 are SGHRS and YFSETQ. The chain's CDR3 is CASSLGPDSYGYTF. CDR3 sequence (DNA): TGCGCCAGCAGCTTGGGGCCCGACAGCTATGGCTACACCTTC. The full variable domain, with the rest looked up from reference TRBV5-1 and TRBJ1-2, is KAGVTQTPRYLIKTRGQQVTLSCSPISGHRSVSWYQQTPGQGLQFLFEYFSETQRNKGNFPGRFSGRQFSNSRSEMNVSTLELGDSALYLCASSLGPDSYGYTFGSGTRLTVV.

The rearrangement joins TRBV7-9 to TRBJ1-2, with D possibly TRBD1 on 5 matching bases. Germline V gene sequence: CDR1 SEHNR, CDR2 FQNEAQ (reference sequence). Trimming shortened V by 4 bases and J by 8 bases, and 11 bases separated the two germline ends. CDR3 length: 12 residues. CDR3 DNA: TGTGCCAGCAGCTCCTCGGGGCGCGGCTACACCTTC. This encodes CASSSSGRGYTF. Combining the CDR3 with reference TRBV7-9 and TRBJ1-2 gives the whole variable domain DTGVSQNPRHKITKRGQNVTFRCDPISEHNRLYWYRQTLGQGPEFLTYFQNEAQLEKSRLLSDRFSAERPKGSFSTLEIQRTEQGDSAMYLCASSSSGRGYTFGSGTRLTVV.

This chain links TRBV7-9 with TRBJ2-6, with 7 positions matching TRBD1. CDR3 size: 16 residues. V dropped 5 bases and J dropped 4; count of bases not matched to a gene: 8. Germline V lookup: CDR1 SEHNR, CDR2 FQNEAQ (reference sequence). The CDR3 loop reads CASSLDRVYGANVLTF. The DNA of the CDR3 is TGTGCCAGCAGCCTAGACAGGGTGTACGGGGCCAACGTCCTGACTTTC.

This clone appeared a single time. The J gene is TRBJ2-3, the V gene TRBV29-1, with 12 bases fitting TRBD2. Germline-derived CDR1 and CDR2 are SQVTM and ANQGSEA. The J segment lost 5 bases and the V segment lost 0 bases, leaving 6 bases of the junction unmatched. This CDR3 has 16 residues. In DNA, the CDR3 is TGCAGCGTTGAAGATGAGACTAGCGGGAGACTAGATACGCAGTATTTT. Its protein product is CSVEDETSGRLDTQYF.

V gene TRBV4-3 combines with J gene TRBJ2-2, with 12 positions matching TRBD2. The V gene end was trimmed by 3 bases and the J gene end by 5 bases; junction bases not matched to a gene: 1. From germline, CDR1 is LGHNA and CDR2 YSLEER. CDR3 size: 15 residues. The CDR3: CASSHGLAGTGELFF. The CDR3 bases are TGCGCCAGCAGCCACGGACTAGCGGGAACCGGGGAGCTGTTTTTT.

V gene TRBV28 combines with J gene TRBJ2-1, with 7 bases identical to TRBD2. The germline CDR1 and CDR2 sequences are MDHEN and SYDVKM. CDR3 size: 16 residues. With V trimmed by 5 bases and J by 4 bases, 11 bases remained unmatched. The CDR3 loop is CASSPPASGDYNEQFF. CDR3 coding DNA: TGTGCCAGCAGTCCGCCAGCTAGCGGAGATTACAATGAGCAGTTCTTC.

This rearrangement joins TRBV11-2 to TRBJ2-7; TRBD2 matches at 7 bases. The junction had 9 bases not matched to a gene; V was cut back by 7 bases and J by 3 bases. This CDR3 has 14 amino acids. CDR1 and CDR2 (germline): SGHAT, FQNNGV. The CDR3 DNA reads as TGTGCCAGCACCGGGATCCCGGGGGGCTACGAGCAGTACTTC. This encodes CASTGIPGGYEQYF.

This clone was counted only a few times. This CDR3 is also generated by other DNA sequences in the sample. V and J are TRBV5-4 and TRBJ2-3; no definite D call. Trimming took 0 bases from V and 6 from J, leaving 5 bases between them. The length of the CDR3 is 12 residues. Per germline, CDR1 SGHNT and CDR2 YYREEE (reference sequence). The chain's CDR3 is CASSLGLDTQYF. The DNA for the CDR3 is TGTGCCAGCAGCTTGGGACTTGATACGCAGTATTTT.

The chain uses TRBV27 and TRBJ1-5; D possibly corresponds to TRBD1 (6 bases). The germline V and J ends were trimmed by 0 bases and 7 bases, with 10 bases remaining between them. Germline CDR1 reads MNHEY; CDR2 reads SMNVEV (reference sequence). The CDR3 is 14 amino acids. CDR3 DNA: TGTGCCAGCAGTTTATCGCAGGGGCGGCAGCCCCAGCATTTT. Translating gives CASSLSQGRQPQHF.

The chain uses TRBV5-5 and TRBJ2-1, with D possibly TRBD2 on 7 matching bases. The germline gives CDR1 SGHKS, CDR2 YYEKEE (reference sequence). With 1 base removed from V and 5 bases from J, the gap between germline ends came to 13 bases. The CDR3 extends over 15 amino acids. The CDR3 coding sequence is TGTGCCAGCAGCTTGCTCCGGGGGGCAAACAATGAGCAGTTCTTC. It is translated as CASSLLRGANNEQFF.

The count of this clone is one. The rearrangement links TRBV7-2 to TRBJ2-1; possibly TRBD2 for D (6 bases). Germline values: CDR1 SGHTA, CDR2 FQGNSA. This CDR3 has 17 amino acids. Trimming stripped 2 bases from V and 6 bases from J, with 20 bases between. CDR3 nucleotides: TGTGCCAGCAGCTTAAACGCGGGACGAGGCCGGGGCAATGAGCAGTTCTTC. Protein: CASSLNAGRGRGNEQFF.

The chain recombines TRBV30 with TRBJ2-7; 8 nucleotides align to TRBD2. Trimming at V came to 3 bases and at J to 6 bases, leaving 10 bases not matched to a gene. The germline gives CDR1 GTSNPN, CDR2 SVGIG (reference sequence). This CDR3 has 14 residues. The CDR3 DNA is TGTGCCTGGAGCCCGGGACTAGTGGCGTTCGAGCAGTACTTC. Amino acid sequence: CAWSPGLVAFEQYF.

V and J are TRBV5-4 and TRBJ2-3; no definite D call. CDR1 SGHNT and CDR2 YYREEE come from the germline V gene (reference sequence). The CDR3 totals 12 residues. The germline V and J ends were trimmed by 0 bases and 5 bases, with 4 bases remaining between them. The CDR3 bases are TGTGCCAGCAGCTTGGTAGGAGATACGCAGTATTTT. Its translation is CASSLVGDTQYF.

This clone was picked up one time. This chain joins TRBV6-1 and TRBJ2-7; tentatively, D is TRBD2 (6 bases). The CDR3 has 14 residues. Germline assignment: CDR1 MNHNS and CDR2 SASEGT. Trimming stripped 6 bases from V and 0 bases from J, with 12 bases between. As DNA, the CDR3 is TGTGCCAGCAGAGCGGGCCTTTACTCCTACGAGCAGTACTTC. Its translation: CASRAGLYSYEQYF.

The chain joins TRBV7-3 to TRBJ2-3, with D perhaps matching TRBD2 (6 bases). This CDR3 comprises 13 residues. V was shortened by 5 bases and J by 2 bases, with 8 bases between the two germline ends. Looked up from germline, CDR1 is SGHTA and CDR2 is FQGTGA. The CDR3 DNA is TGTGCCAGCAGCGGAGGGATCACAGATACGCAGTATTTT. This sequence encodes CASSGGITDTQYF.

The chain links TRBV11-2 to TRBJ2-1, with TRBD1 as a possible D gene (6 bases). V lost 5 bases and J 0 bases, leaving 17 bases between the germline ends. The CDR3 length is 17 residues. CDR1 SGHAT and CDR2 FQNNGV come from the germline V gene. The chain's CDR3 is CASSPPLRGPSYNEQFF. CDR3 nucleotide sequence: TGTGCCAGCAGCCCACCCCTCAGGGGCCCCTCCTACAATGAGCAGTTCTTC.

J is TRBJ2-7 and V is TRBV5-6; 7 nucleotides match TRBD1. This CDR3 is built from 17 residues. Germline V CDR1 and CDR2: SGHDT, YYEEEE. After removal of 4 bases from V and 2 bases from J, the junction contained 15 bases not matched to a gene. In DNA, the CDR3 is TGTGCCAGCAGCCAGACGAGACAGGGTATTGCCCCCTACGAGCAGTACTTC. The encoded protein is CASSQTRQGIAPYEQYF. The entire variable domain, with the rest obtained from reference TRBV5-6 and TRBJ2-7, is as follows: DAGVTQSPTHLIKTRGQQVTLRCSPKSGHDTVSWYQQALGQGPQFIFQYYEEEERQRGNFPDRFSGHQFPNYSSELNVNALLLGDSALYLCASSQTRQGIAPYEQYFGPGTRLTVT.

The chain has TRBV6-1 and TRBJ1-5; 9 nucleotides line up with TRBD1. Trimming took 2 bases from V and 5 from J; bases not matched to a gene: 4. The CDR3 has 15 residues. CDR1 and CDR2 from the germline V gene are MNHNS and SASEGT. Here the CDR3 DNA reads TGTGCCAGCAGTGAATACAGGGGGCATGATCAGCCCCAGCATTTT. It is translated as CASSEYRGHDQPQHF.

This clone was counted only a few times. The chain joins TRBV11-2 to TRBJ2-2, with D maybe TRBD1 (6 bases). Trimming removed 11 bases at V and 2 bases at J, with 12 bases between. The CDR3 covers 13 residues. Germline V gives CDR1 SGHAT, CDR2 FQNNGV. CDR3 in amino acids: CAGRDTNTGELFF. In DNA form, the CDR3 reads TGTGCCGGCCGGGACACTAACACCGGGGAGCTGTTTTTT. Variable domain in full (rest from reference TRBV11-2 and TRBJ2-2): EAGVAQSPRYKIIEKRQSVAFWCNPISGHATLYWYQQILGQGPKLLIQFQNNGVVDDSQLPKDRFSAERLKGVDSTLKIQPAKLEDSAVYLCAGRDTNTGELFFGEGSRLTVL.

The chain carries TRBV5-8 and TRBJ2-3; D perhaps matches TRBD2 (7 bases). The CDR3 totals 16 residues. The V gene lost 0 bases and the J gene lost 2 bases, with 13 bases spanning the gap. The germline gives CDR1 SGHTS, CDR2 YDEGEE. The CDR3 spells CASSLGAGAVTDTQYF. CDR3 sequence (DNA): TGTGCCAGCAGCTTGGGGGCGGGGGCGGTCACAGATACGCAGTATTTT.